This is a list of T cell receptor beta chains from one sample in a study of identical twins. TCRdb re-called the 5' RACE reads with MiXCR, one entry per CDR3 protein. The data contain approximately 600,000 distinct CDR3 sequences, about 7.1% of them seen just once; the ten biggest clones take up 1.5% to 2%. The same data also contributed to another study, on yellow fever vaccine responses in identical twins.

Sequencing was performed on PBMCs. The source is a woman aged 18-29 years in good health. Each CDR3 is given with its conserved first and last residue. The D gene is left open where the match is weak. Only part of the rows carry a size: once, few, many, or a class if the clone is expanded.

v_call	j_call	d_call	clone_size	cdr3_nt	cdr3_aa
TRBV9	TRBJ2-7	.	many	TGTGCCAGCAGCCCTACGGACAGCTACGAGCAGTACTTC	CASSPTDSYEQYF
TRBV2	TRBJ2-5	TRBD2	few	TGTGCCAGCAGAAACCCTCTAGCGGAAATAGGAGAGACCCAGTACTTC	CASRNPLAEIGETQYF
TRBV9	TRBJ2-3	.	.	.	CASSVGPGSRGPTSTDTQYF
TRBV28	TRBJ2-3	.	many	TGTGCCAGCAGCCCTCTCCCCGGGACTGGGGCAGATACGCAGTATTTT	CASSPLPGTGADTQYF
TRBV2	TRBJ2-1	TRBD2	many	TGTGCCAGCAGGAAGACTAGCGGGAGTGTCAATGAGCAGTTCTTC	CASRKTSGSVNEQFF
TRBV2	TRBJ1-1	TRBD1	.	TGTGCCAGCAGACAGACGGGACAGGGTGCCGAAGCTTTCTTT	CASRQTGQGAEAFF
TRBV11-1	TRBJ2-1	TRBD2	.	TGTGCCAGCAGCCGGGGGGGCGGCGCGGACCTCGGCTCCTACAATGAGCAGTTCTTC	CASSRGGGADLGSYNEQFF
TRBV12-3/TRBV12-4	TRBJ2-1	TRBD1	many	TGTGCCAGCAGCTATACAGGGGGCGCTTACAATGAGCAGTTCTTC	CASSYTGGAYNEQFF
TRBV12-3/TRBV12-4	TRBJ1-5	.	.	TGTGCCAGCAGTTTAGTTCTGGATAATCAGCCCCAGCATTTT	CASSLVLDNQPQHF
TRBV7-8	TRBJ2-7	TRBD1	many	TGTGCCAGCAGCTTAGTTAACGGACAGGGGGGGTACTTC	CASSLVNGQGGYF
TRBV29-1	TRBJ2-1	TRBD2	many	TGCAGTGCCGGGACTAGCGGGACCAATGAGCAGTTCTTC	CSAGTSGTNEQFF
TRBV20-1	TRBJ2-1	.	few	TGCAGTGCCCTTACCCCCGGGGTCTACAATGAGCAGTTCTTC	CSALTPGVYNEQFF
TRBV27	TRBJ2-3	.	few	TGTGCCAGCAGGATGGACAGCGCAGATACGCAGTATTTT	CASRMDSADTQYF
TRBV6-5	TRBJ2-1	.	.	TGTGCCAGCAGTTACCTTCCCACAGATGAGCAGTTCTTC	CASSYLPTDEQFF
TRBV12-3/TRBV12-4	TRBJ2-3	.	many	TGTGCCAGCAGTTTGGGGTTGGGGAGCGGCATCACAGATACGCAGTATTTT	CASSLGLGSGITDTQYF